What follows are 20 T cell receptor beta chains derived from one specimen sequenced in a study of cytomegalovirus exposure and HLA in healthy donors. The PCR made use of 60 Vbeta and 13 Jbeta primers. Generated by immunoSEQ multiplex PCR, the TCRdb table keeps only in-frame clones and is missing some. The table lists about 200,000 clones, around 80% of them singletons. Sequenced input: PBMCs. The source of these receptors is a man in his forties or fifties in good health and CMV-seronegative.

This rearrangement joins TRBV6-6 to TRBJ1-5, with 7 bases fitting TRBD1. The germline V gene encodes CDR1 MNHNY and CDR2 SVGAGI (reference sequence). The junction had 4 bases not matched to a gene; V was cut back by 6 bases and J by 2 bases. This CDR3 contains 14 residues. The CDR3: CASRQGSGNQPQHF. The CDR3 nucleotides read TGTGCCAGCAGACAGGGGTCTGGCAATCAGCCCCAGCATTTT.

The V and J genes are TRBV4-2 and TRBJ2-1, with 8 bases lining up with TRBD2. This CDR3 has 15 residues. The V gene end was trimmed by 0 bases and the J gene end by 8 bases; junction bases not matched to a gene: 6. Germline V CDR1 and CDR2: LGHNA, YNFKEQ. This chain's CDR3 is CASSQEASGSHEQFF. CDR3 DNA: TGTGCCAGCAGCCAAGAGGCAAGCGGGAGCCATGAGCAGTTCTTC.

The chain links TRBV28 to TRBJ1-5; D may be TRBD1 (6 bases). V dropped 3 bases and J dropped 6 bases, with 15 bases sitting between them. CDR3 length: 15 amino acids. Germline V gene data show CDR1 as MDHEN and CDR2 as SYDVKM. The CDR3 is CASSFAQGRGQPQHF. In nucleotides, the CDR3 is TGTGCCAGCAGTTTTGCGCAGGGCAGGGGTCAGCCCCAGCATTTT.

The rearrangement joins TRBV4-2 to TRBJ2-7; the match to TRBD1 covers 9 bases. Germline V CDR1 and CDR2: LGHNA, YNFKEQ. V shed 1 base, J shed 3 bases, and the junction held 10 bases outside the gene matches. The CDR3 is 17 residues long. The CDR3 nucleotides read TGTGCCAGCAGCCAAGGACCCCCGACAGGGGGTCTCTACGAGCAGTACTTC. Its protein product is CASSQGPPTGGLYEQYF.

The J gene is TRBJ2-1, the V gene TRBV11-3; TRBD2 agrees at 9 bases. CDR1 is SGHNT, CDR2 YENEEA, per germline. The trim removed 11 bases at V and 6 bases at J, leaving 11 bases unmatched. This CDR3 comprises 14 residues. In DNA, the CDR3 is TGTGCCTCCTCGGCGGGAGGGCCTTCCAATGAGCAGTTCTTC. Translating it yields CASSAGGPSNEQFF.

V usage is TRBV7-6 and J usage is TRBJ2-5; 10 bases line up with TRBD2. Germline lookup yields CDR1 SGHVS and CDR2 FNYEAQ. This CDR3 comprises 17 residues. Unmatched junction bases numbered 6, after V lost 1 base and J lost 1 base. The chain's CDR3 is CASSLGASGRIQETQYF. In DNA, the CDR3 is TGTGCCAGCAGCTTAGGGGCTAGCGGGAGAATCCAAGAGACCCAGTACTTC. Using reference TRBV7-6 and TRBJ2-5 for the parts outside the CDR3, the full variable domain is GAGVSQSPRYKVTKRGQDVALRCDPISGHVSLYWYRQALGQGPEFLTYFNYEAQQDKSGLPNDRFSAERPEGSISTLTIQRTEQRDSAMYRCASSLGASGRIQETQYFGPGTRLLVL.

To note about this clone: Other nucleotide sequences from this sample produce the same CDR3. This sequence joins TRBV7-9 and TRBJ2-5; TRBD2 agrees at 8 bases. The CDR3 is made up of 14 amino acids. With 6 bases clipped from V and 5 bases from J, the junction kept 8 bases outside the gene matches. Per the germline V gene, CDR1 is SEHNR and CDR2 is FQNEAQ (reference sequence). The CDR3 coding sequence is TGTGCCAGCAGTCGACGGGAGGGCGGGGAGACCCAGTACTTC. Its translation: CASSRREGGETQYF.

This clone was observed once. The rearrangement links TRBV5-8 to TRBJ2-2; D possibly corresponds to TRBD1 (6 bases). Germline-derived CDR1 and CDR2 are SGHTS and YDEGEE. This CDR3 is built from 16 residues. Trimming pared 4 bases from V and 0 bases from J, leaving 13 bases between. The chain's CDR3 is CASSVRQVTNTGELFF. DNA for the CDR3: TGTGCCAGCAGCGTCAGACAGGTTACGAACACCGGGGAGCTGTTTTTT.

This sequence joins TRBV4-1 and TRBJ2-5; 7 bases align to TRBD2. V shed 1 base and J 5 bases; nucleotides not matched to a gene: 16. Per the germline V gene, CDR1 is MGHRA and CDR2 is YSYEKL. This CDR3 is 18 amino acids long. As DNA, the CDR3 is TGCGCCAGCAGCCAAGGGGCTAGCGGAGGACACCCTAGGGAGACCCAGTACTTC. It specifies CASSQGASGGHPRETQYF.

There are a few counts of this clone. The genes are TRBV9 and TRBJ2-5; 16 positions match TRBD2. In germline, CDR1 is SGDLS, CDR2 YYNGEE. This CDR3 has 16 residues. V was pared by 0 bases and J by 5 bases, with 1 base of the junction left unmatched. This CDR3 reads CASSVAGLAGGETQYF. For the CDR3, the DNA is TGTGCCAGCAGCGTAGCGGGACTAGCGGGAGGGGAGACCCAGTACTTC.

This chain connects TRBV9 to TRBJ2-1; D might be TRBD1 (6 bases). This CDR3 has 15 amino acids. With 1 base removed from V and 4 bases from J, the gap between germline ends came to 12 bases. Germline CDR1 SGDLS, CDR2 YYNGEE. The CDR3 is CASSVRQADYNEQFF. The CDR3 DNA follows: TGTGCCAGCAGCGTAAGACAGGCCGATTACAATGAGCAGTTCTTC.

The rearrangement joins TRBV15 to TRBJ1-5, with TRBD1 as a possible D gene (6 bases). The V end was cut by 0 bases, the J end by 6 bases, with 12 bases between. In germline, CDR1 is LNHNV, CDR2 YYDKDF (reference sequence). The CDR3 loop spans 15 amino acids. As DNA, the CDR3 is TGTGCCACCAGCAGAGATAGGGGGTTGAGTCAGCCCCAGCATTTT. The encoded protein is CATSRDRGLSQPQHF.

The V gene is TRBV5-1, the J gene TRBJ2-3, with 7 bases lining up with TRBD1. Germline-derived CDR1 and CDR2 are SGHRS and YFSETQ. With 0 bases clipped from V and 4 bases from J, the junction kept 8 bases outside the gene matches. There are 16 residues in the CDR3. The CDR3 protein is CASSLAPGQKADTQYF. The CDR3 DNA reads TGCGCCAGCAGCTTGGCCCCGGGACAGAAAGCAGATACGCAGTATTTT.

The chain uses TRBV18 and TRBJ1-5; no clear D. The germline V gene has CDR1 KGHSH and CDR2 LQKENI. The V gene lost 3 bases and the J gene lost 0 bases, with 15 bases spanning the gap. This CDR3 is built from 17 residues. In DNA form, the CDR3 reads TGTGCCAGCTCACCGAGGGCTTCCGGAAATAGCAATCAGCCCCAGCATTTT. Translated: CASSPRASGNSNQPQHF.

The chain employs TRBV30 and TRBJ2-7; D is possibly TRBD1 (6 bases). V was shortened by 5 bases and J by 4 bases, with 12 bases between the two germline ends. The germline CDR1 and CDR2 sequences are GTSNPN and SVGIG (reference sequence). This CDR3 comprises 12 residues. This CDR3 reads CAWDRDTYEQYF. Written as DNA, the CDR3 is TGTGCCTGGGACCGGGACACATACGAGCAGTACTTC.

The V call is TRBV28, the J call TRBJ2-3; no firm D call. The CDR3 runs 14 residues. V was cut by 1 base and J by 0 bases, with 5 bases left in between. Germline V CDR1 and CDR2: MDHEN, SYDVKM. In DNA, the CDR3 is TGTGCCAGCAGTTTATCACAGAGCACAGATACGCAGTATTTT. Residues: CASSLSQSTDTQYF.

This clone was detected only a few times. The V call is TRBV7-8, the J call TRBJ2-5; 9 nucleotides line up with TRBD1. CDR1 is SGHVS, CDR2 FQNEAQ, per germline. CDR3 length equals 13 residues. The V segment lost 5 bases and the J segment 4 bases; nucleotides outside the gene matches: 2. The CDR3 DNA sequence: TGTGCCAGCAGCCCGGACAGGGGAGAGACCCAGTACTTC. Translated: CASSPDRGETQYF.

This clone has only one observation. The CDR3 coding sequence is TGTGCCTGGAGGTCTAGCGGGAGGGCTTATACGCAGTATTTT. Protein sequence: CAWRSSGRAYTQYF. The chain couples TRBV30 to TRBJ2-3, with 12 bases lining up with TRBD2. V shed 3 bases, J shed 7 bases, and the junction held 5 bases outside the gene matches. CDR3 length: 14 amino acids. CDR1 GTSNPN and CDR2 SVGIG come from the germline V gene (reference sequence).

V usage is TRBV7-9 and J usage is TRBJ2-5; D is perhaps TRBD2 (5 bases). The end of the DNA is better explained by TRBJ2-7, so the J call may be wrong. The CDR3 is 17 amino acids. Germline loops: CDR1 SEHNR, CDR2 FQNEAQ (reference sequence). Here the CDR3 DNA reads TGTGCCAGCAGCTTAGGGTTCGGGCTAGCTACGGGCTACGAGCAGTACTTC. Translation gives CASSLGFGLATGYEQYF.

The rearrangement links TRBV27 to TRBJ2-7; 12 bases map to TRBD2. CDR3 length: 15 residues. The germline CDR1 and CDR2 sequences are MNHEY and SMNVEV (reference sequence). Losses at the gene ends were 4 bases for V and 3 bases for J; bases not matched to a gene: 4. The CDR3 protein is CASSSWTSGDYEQYF. The CDR3 nucleotides are TGTGCCAGCAGTTCGTGGACTAGCGGGGACTACGAGCAGTACTTC.